The T cell receptor (delta chain) described here comes from a study of gamma-delta T cells after stem cell transplantation. Details on this clone: At one of its ends the junction is not consistent with the germline gene, which may arise from a read error.

TCRdb re-processed the RT-PCR reads via CATT. The sample gives 7,600 or so delta-chain clones, approximately 15% of which show up once; around 6.1% is in the top ten. Per germline, CDR1 GEAIGNYY and CDR2 EKD. This CDR3 is built from 19 residues. This clonotype originated in a human donor. It is not recorded whose cells these are; they may come from a transplant donor. Material: gamma-delta T cells. The chain is built from TRDV2 and TRDJ3; D ambiguous. The CDR3 DNA reads TGTGCCTGTGACACCGTTGTCTACTCGAGCTCCTGGTACACCCGACAGATGTTCTTC. This codes for CACDTVVYSSSWYTRQMFF.